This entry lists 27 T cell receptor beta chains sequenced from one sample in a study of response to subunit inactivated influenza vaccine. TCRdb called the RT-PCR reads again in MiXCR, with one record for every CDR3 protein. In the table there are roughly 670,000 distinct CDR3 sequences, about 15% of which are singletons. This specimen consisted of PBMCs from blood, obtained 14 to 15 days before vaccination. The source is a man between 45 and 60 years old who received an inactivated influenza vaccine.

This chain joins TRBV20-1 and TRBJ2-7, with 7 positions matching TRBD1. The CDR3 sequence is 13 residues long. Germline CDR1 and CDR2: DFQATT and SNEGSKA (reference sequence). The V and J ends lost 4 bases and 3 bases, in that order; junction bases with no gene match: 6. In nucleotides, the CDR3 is TGCAGTGCTAACCGGGACAGTTACTACGAGCAGTACTTC. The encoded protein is CSANRDSYYEQYF.

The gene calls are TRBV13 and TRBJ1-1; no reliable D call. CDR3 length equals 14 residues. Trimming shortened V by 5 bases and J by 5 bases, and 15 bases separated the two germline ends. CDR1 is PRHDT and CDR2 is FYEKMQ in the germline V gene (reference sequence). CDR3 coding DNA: TGTGCCAGCAGCGTCTCGTTCCTGAGGACTGAAGCTTTCTTT. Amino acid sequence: CASSVSFLRTEAFF.

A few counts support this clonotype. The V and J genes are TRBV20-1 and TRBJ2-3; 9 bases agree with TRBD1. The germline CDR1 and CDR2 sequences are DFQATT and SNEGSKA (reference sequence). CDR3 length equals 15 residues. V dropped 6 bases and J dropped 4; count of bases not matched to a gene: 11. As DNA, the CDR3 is TGCAGTGCGGACTTCGGGACAGGGTTCTCAGATACGCAGTATTTT. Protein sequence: CSADFGTGFSDTQYF.

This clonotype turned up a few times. Here the CDR3 reads CAISELRGLNYGYTF. The CDR3 region has the DNA TGTGCCATCAGTGAGTTGCGGGGGCTTAACTATGGCTACACCTTC. This chain connects TRBV10-3 to TRBJ1-2, with a tentative D call TRBD1 (6 bases). Germline CDR1 and CDR2: ENHRY and SYGVKD. CDR3 length: 15 residues. Deletions cut 1 base from V and 1 base from J, with 10 bases between.

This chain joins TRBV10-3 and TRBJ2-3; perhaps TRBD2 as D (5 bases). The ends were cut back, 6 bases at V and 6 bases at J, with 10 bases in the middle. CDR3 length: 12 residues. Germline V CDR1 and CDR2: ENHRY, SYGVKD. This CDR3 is CAISIARDTQYF. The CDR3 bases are TGTGCCATCAGCATAGCGAGGGATACGCAGTATTTT.

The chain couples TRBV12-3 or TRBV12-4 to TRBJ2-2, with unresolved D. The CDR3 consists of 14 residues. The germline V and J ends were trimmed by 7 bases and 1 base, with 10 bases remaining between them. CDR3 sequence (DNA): TGTGCCAGCACATTAGGTGTGAACACCGGGGAGCTGTTTTTT. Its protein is CASTLGVNTGELFF.

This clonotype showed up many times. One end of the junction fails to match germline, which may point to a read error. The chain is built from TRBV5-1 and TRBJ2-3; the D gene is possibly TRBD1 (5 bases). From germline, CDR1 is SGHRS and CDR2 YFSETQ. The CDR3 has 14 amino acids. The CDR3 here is CASSLRQNTDTQYF. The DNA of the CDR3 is TGTGCCAGCAGTCTCAGACAGAACACAGATACGCAGTATTTT.

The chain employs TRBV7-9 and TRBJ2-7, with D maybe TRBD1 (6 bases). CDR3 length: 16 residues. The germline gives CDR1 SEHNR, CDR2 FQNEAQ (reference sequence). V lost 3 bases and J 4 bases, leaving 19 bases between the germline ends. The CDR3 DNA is TGTGCCAGCAGCTTGGGTGTGGTGGACAGCGAGTACGAGCAGTACTTC. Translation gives CASSLGVVDSEYEQYF.

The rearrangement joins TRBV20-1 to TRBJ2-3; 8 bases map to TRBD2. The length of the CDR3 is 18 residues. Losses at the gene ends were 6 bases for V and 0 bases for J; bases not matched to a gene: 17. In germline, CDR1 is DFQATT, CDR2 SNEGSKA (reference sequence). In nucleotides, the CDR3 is TGCAGTGCCCCCTCCCCCAGCGGGAGTGGTACTAGCACAGATACGCAGTATTTT. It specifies CSAPSPSGSGTSTDTQYF.

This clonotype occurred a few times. The CDR3: CASSEFLAGTPFF. As DNA, the CDR3 is TGCGCCAGCAGCGAATTCCTAGCGGGGACCCCGTTCTTC. This chain uses TRBV5-1 with TRBJ2-1; 9 nucleotides align to TRBD2. V was clipped by 4 bases and J by 15 bases; unmatched bases: 11. In germline, CDR1 is SGHRS, CDR2 YFSETQ. The length of the CDR3 is 13 residues.

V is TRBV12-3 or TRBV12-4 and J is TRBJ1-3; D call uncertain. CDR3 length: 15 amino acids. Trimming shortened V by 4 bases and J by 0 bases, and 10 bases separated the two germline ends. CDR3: CASSSGLISGNTIYF. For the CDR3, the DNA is TGTGCCAGCAGTTCAGGACTGATCTCTGGAAACACCATATATTTT.

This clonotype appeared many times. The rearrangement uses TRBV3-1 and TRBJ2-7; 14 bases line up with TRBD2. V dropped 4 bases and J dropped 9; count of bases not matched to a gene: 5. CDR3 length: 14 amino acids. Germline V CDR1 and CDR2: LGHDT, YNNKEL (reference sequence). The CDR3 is CASSPGTSGRWQYF. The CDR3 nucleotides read TGTGCCAGCAGCCCTGGGACTAGCGGGAGATGGCAGTACTTC.

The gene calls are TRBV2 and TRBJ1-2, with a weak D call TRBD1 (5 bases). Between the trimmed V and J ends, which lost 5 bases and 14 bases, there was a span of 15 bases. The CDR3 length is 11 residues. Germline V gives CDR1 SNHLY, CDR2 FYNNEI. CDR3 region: CASSSTGPGTF. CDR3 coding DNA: TGTGCCAGCAGTTCGACGGGGCCCGGGACCTTC. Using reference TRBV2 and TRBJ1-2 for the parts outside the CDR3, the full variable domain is EPEVTQTPSHQVTQMGQEVILRCVPISNHLYFYWYRQILGQKVEFLVSFYNNEISEKSEIFDDQFSVERPDGSNFTLKIRSTKLEDSAMYFCASSSTGPGTFGSGTRLTVV.

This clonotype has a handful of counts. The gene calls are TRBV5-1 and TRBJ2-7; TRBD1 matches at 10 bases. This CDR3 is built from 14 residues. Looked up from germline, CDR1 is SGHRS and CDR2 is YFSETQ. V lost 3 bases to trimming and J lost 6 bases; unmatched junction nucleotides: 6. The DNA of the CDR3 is TGCGCCAGCAGCTGGGGGACAGGGGATGGCGAGCAGTACTTC. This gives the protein CASSWGTGDGEQYF.

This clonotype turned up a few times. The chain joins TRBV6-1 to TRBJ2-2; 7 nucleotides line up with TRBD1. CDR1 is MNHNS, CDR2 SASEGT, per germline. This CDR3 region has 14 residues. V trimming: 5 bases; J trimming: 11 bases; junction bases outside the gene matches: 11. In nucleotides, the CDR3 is TGTGCCAGCAGTCGGATAGCAGGGGGTGGTGAGCTGTTTTTT. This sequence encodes CASSRIAGGGELFF.

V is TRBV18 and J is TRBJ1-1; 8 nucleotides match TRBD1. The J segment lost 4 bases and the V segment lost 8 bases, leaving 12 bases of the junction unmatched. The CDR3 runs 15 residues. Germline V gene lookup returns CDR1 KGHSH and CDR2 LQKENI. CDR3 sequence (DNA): TGTGCCAGCCTTGGACAGGGTGGATTGGGCACTGAAGCTTTCTTT. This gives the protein CASLGQGGLGTEAFF.

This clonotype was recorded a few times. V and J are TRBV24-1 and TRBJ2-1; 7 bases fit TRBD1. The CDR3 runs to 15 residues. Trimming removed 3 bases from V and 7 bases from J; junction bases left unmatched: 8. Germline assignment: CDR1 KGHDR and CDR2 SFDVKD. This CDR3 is CATSDAGTARNEQFF. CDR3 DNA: TGTGCCACCAGTGATGCCGGGACAGCGAGGAATGAGCAGTTCTTC.

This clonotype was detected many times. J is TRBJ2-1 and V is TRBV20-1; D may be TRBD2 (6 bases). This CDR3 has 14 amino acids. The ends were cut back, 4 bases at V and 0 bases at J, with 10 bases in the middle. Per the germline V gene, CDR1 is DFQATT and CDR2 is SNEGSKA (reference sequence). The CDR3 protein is CSAISGSSYNEQFF. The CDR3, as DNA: TGCAGTGCTATTAGCGGAAGCTCCTACAATGAGCAGTTCTTC.

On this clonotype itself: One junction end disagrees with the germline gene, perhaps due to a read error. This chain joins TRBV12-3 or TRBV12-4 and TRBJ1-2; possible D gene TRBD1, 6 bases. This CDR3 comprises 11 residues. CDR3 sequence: CASSLGYRTDF. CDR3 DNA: TGTGCCAGCAGTTTGGGTTACAGGACAGACTTC.

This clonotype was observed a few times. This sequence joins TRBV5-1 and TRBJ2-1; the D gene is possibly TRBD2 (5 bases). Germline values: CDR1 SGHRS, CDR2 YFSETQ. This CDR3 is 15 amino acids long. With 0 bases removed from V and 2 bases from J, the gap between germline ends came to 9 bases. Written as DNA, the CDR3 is TGCGCCAGCAGCTTGGTCGGGGAGACCTACAATGAGCAGTTCTTC. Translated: CASSLVGETYNEQFF. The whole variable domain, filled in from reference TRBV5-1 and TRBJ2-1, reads KAGVTQTPRYLIKTRGQQVTLSCSPISGHRSVSWYQQTPGQGLQFLFEYFSETQRNKGNFPGRFSGRQFSNSRSEMNVSTLELGDSALYLCASSLVGETYNEQFFGPGTRLTVL.

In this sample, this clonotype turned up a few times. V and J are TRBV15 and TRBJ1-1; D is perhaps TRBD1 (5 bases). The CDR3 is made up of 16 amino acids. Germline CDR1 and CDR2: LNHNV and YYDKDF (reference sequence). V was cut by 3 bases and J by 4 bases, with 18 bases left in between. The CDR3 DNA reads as TGTGCCACCAGCAGCTACCCAGGGCAAAGGGTCACTGAAGCTTTCTTT. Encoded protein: CATSSYPGQRVTEAFF. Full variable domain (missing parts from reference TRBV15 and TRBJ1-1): DAMVIQNPRYQVTQFGKPVTLSCSQTLNHNVMYWYQQKSSQAPKLLFHYYDKDFNNEADTPDNFQSRRPNTSFCFLDIRSPGLGDTAMYLCATSSYPGQRVTEAFFGQGTRLTVV.

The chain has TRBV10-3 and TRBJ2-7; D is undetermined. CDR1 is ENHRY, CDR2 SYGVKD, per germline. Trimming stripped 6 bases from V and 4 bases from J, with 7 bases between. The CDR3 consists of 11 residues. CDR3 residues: CAIRWGYEQYF. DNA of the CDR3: TGTGCCATCAGGTGGGGATACGAGCAGTACTTC.

The CDR3 here is CASSLIAGGGTGELFF. CDR3 sequence (DNA): TGTGCCAGCAGTTTGATAGCGGGAGGAGGGACTGGGGAGCTGTTTTTT. The chain joins TRBV27 to TRBJ2-2; the match to TRBD2 covers 10 bases. The CDR3 totals 16 residues. Trimming cost V 3 bases and J 8 bases; bases outside gene matches: 9. Germline CDR1 and CDR2: MNHEY and SMNVEV (reference sequence).

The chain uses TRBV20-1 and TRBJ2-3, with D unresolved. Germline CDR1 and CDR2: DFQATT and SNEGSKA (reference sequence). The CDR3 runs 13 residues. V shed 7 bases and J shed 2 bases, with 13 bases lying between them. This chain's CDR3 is CSVVRAVTDTQYF. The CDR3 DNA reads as TGCAGTGTGGTTCGGGCGGTCACAGATACGCAGTATTTT.

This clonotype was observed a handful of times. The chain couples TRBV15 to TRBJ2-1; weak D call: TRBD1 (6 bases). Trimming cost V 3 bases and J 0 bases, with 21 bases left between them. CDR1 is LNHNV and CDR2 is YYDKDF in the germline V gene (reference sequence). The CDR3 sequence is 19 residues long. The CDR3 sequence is CATSRLLLLDRSSYNEQFF. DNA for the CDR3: TGTGCCACCAGCAGGCTCCTCCTACTAGACAGGAGCTCCTACAATGAGCAGTTCTTC.

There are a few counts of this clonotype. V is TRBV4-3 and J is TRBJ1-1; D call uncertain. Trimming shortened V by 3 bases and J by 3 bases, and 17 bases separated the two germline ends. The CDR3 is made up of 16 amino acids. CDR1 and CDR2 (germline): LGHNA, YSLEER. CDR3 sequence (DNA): TGCGCCAGCAGCCATATGGTCTATGAAAGGGACACTGAAGCTTTCTTT. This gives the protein CASSHMVYERDTEAFF.

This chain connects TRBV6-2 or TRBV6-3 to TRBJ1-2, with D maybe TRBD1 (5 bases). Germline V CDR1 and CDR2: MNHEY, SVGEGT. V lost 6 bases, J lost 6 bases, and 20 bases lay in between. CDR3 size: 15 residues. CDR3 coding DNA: TGTGCCAGCAGGCGTGGGACGGCTAACTATGATGGCTACACCTTC. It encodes CASRRGTANYDGYTF.